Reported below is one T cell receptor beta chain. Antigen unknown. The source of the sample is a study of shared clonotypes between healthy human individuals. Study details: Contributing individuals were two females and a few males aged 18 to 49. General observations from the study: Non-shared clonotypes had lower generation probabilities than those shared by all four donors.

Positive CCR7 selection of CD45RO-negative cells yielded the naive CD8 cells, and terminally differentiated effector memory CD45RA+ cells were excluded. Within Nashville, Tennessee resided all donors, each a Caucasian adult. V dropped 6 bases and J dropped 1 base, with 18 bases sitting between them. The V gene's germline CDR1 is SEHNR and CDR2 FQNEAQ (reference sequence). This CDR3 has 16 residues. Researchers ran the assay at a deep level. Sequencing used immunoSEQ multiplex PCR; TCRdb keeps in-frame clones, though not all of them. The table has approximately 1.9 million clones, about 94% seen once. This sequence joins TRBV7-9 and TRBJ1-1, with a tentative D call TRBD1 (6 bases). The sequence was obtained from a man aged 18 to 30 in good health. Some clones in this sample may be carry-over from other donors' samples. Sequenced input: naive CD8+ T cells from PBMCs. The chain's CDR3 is CASRRGGQDRNTEAFF. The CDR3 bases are TGTGCCAGCAGACGTGGGGGGCAGGATCGGAACACTGAAGCTTTCTTT.